Listed here are 23 T cell receptor beta chains from one sample, sequenced in a study of OX40 agonist ivuxolimab in advanced cancers. Profiling relied on immunoSEQ multiplex PCR, and the TCRdb table lists in-frame clones only, not all of them. The sample has about 60,000 clones, 87% seen once; the top ten hold 2.5% to 3%. Sequencing used CD4+ or CD8+ T cells sorted from blood, obtained in a trial of the OX40 agonist ivuxolimab. Receptor source: an adult with an advanced solid tumor such as melanoma, head and neck, liver or kidney cancer.

The gene calls are TRBV2 and TRBJ1-6; perhaps TRBD1 as D (6 bases). Germline CDR1 reads SNHLY; CDR2 reads FYNNEI. The CDR3 runs 13 residues. With 9 bases removed from V and 6 bases from J, the gap between germline ends came to 12 bases. DNA for the CDR3: TGTGCCAGAGGACAGAGCGTTAATTCACCCCTCCACTTT. This gives the protein CARGQSVNSPLHF.

V gene TRBV7-9 combines with J gene TRBJ2-7; D perhaps matches TRBD2 (5 bases). Trimming took 5 bases from V and 6 from J, leaving 14 bases between them. The germline gives CDR1 SEHNR, CDR2 FQNEAQ (reference sequence). The CDR3 has 13 amino acids. CDR3: CASSLDLTLEQYF. The CDR3 DNA is TGTGCCAGCAGCCTGGACTTAACCCTCGAGCAGTACTTC.

There are a few counts of this clone. The J gene is TRBJ2-2, the V gene TRBV7-3; D could derive from TRBD1 or TRBD2 (5 bases each). V gave up 5 bases and J gave up 4 bases, with 11 bases separating them. CDR1 and CDR2 (germline): SGHTA, FQGTGA. The CDR3 totals 14 residues. CDR3 nucleotide sequence: TGTGCCAGCAGCAGAGGGGACCGCACCGGGGAGCTGTTTTTT. This gives the protein CASSRGDRTGELFF.

This clone was seen once. This rearrangement joins TRBV5-1 to TRBJ2-3; no definite D call. Trimming pared 0 bases from V and 0 bases from J, leaving 8 bases between. Germline CDR1 SGHRS, CDR2 YFSETQ. The length of the CDR3 is 15 residues. CDR3 DNA: TGCGCCAGCAGCTTGGTCTACCCTAGCACAGATACGCAGTATTTT. It yields the protein CASSLVYPSTDTQYF.

The V call is TRBV28, the J call TRBJ2-3; 8 bases are shared with TRBD1. Germline loops: CDR1 MDHEN, CDR2 SYDVKM. V lost 6 bases and J lost 1; bases outside the gene matches: 3. This CDR3 region has 14 residues. CDR3 loop: CASRLTGGTDTQYF. The CDR3 DNA reads as TGTGCCAGCAGACTGACAGGGGGCACAGATACGCAGTATTTT.

The rearrangement links TRBV19 to TRBJ1-3; D ambiguous. Trimming shortened V by 1 base and J by 2 bases, and 12 bases separated the two germline ends. Germline CDR1 is LNHDA and CDR2 is SQIVND (reference sequence). The CDR3 consists of 16 residues. The CDR3 loop is CASSIAGERAGNTIYF. In DNA form, the CDR3 reads TGTGCCAGTAGTATAGCCGGGGAGAGGGCTGGAAACACCATATATTTT.

The chain has TRBV6-1 and TRBJ2-2; 12 bases agree with TRBD1. From germline, CDR1 is MNHNS and CDR2 SASEGT. V was clipped by 7 bases and J by 6 bases; unmatched bases: 6. This CDR3 contains 15 residues. The CDR3 region has the DNA TGTGCCAGCAATCCGGGACAGGGGGCATCCGGGGAGCTGTTTTTT. Translating gives CASNPGQGASGELFF.

CDR3 amino acids: CASSVNRGYGNTIYF. In nucleotides, the CDR3 is TGTGCCAGCAGTGTAAACAGGGGGTATGGAAACACCATATATTTT. The chain joins TRBV28 to TRBJ1-3; 8 nucleotides agree with TRBD1. Germline CDR1 is MDHEN and CDR2 is SYDVKM. The CDR3 contains 15 residues. The junction had 6 bases not matched to a gene; V was cut back by 5 bases and J by 3 bases.

CDR3: CASSLSTGHYGYTF. DNA of the CDR3: TGTGCCAGCAGCTTATCTACAGGGCACTATGGCTACACCTTC. This chain connects TRBV11-2 to TRBJ1-2; maybe TRBD1 (6 bases). The CDR3 spans 14 residues. Trimming removed 2 bases at V and 3 bases at J, with 10 bases between. CDR1 is SGHAT, CDR2 FQNNGV, per germline.

The chain is built from TRBV28 and TRBJ1-4; the D gene is possibly TRBD1 (5 bases). The germline V and J ends were trimmed by 11 bases and 6 bases, with 22 bases remaining between them. Germline V gives CDR1 MDHEN, CDR2 SYDVKM. CDR3 length: 15 amino acids. As DNA, the CDR3 is TGTGCCGCCTTAACGGGGGGGGTTGTGGATGAAAAACTGTTTTTT. It encodes CAALTGGVVDEKLFF.

V and J are TRBV25-1 and TRBJ2-7, with 7 bases matching TRBD2. With 5 bases clipped from V and 3 bases from J, the junction kept 10 bases outside the gene matches. Germline V gives CDR1 MGHDK, CDR2 SYGVNS. The CDR3 is 15 amino acids. The CDR3 is CASSPMAGAGYEQYF. DNA of the CDR3: TGTGCCAGCAGTCCGATGGCGGGAGCCGGCTACGAGCAGTACTTC.

The V gene is TRBV6-5, the J gene TRBJ1-1; D is ambiguous. Germline V gene sequence: CDR1 MNHEY, CDR2 SVGAGI. Trimming took off 2 bases at V and 4 bases at J, with 14 bases between the two ends. There are 15 residues in the CDR3. The CDR3 sequence is CASSYRPGGGTEAFF. The CDR3 DNA reads TGTGCCAGCAGTTACCGCCCTGGAGGAGGCACTGAAGCTTTCTTT.

This chain joins TRBV6-5 and TRBJ1-5; 7 positions agree with TRBD1. Germline values: CDR1 MNHEY, CDR2 SVGAGI. The length of the CDR3 is 16 residues. Losses at the gene ends were 4 bases for V and 0 bases for J; bases not matched to a gene: 6. CDR3 sequence (DNA): TGTGCCAGCAGTTCCCGAGGACAGGATAGCAATCAGCCCCAGCATTTT. Protein: CASSSRGQDSNQPQHF.

The chain recombines TRBV7-8 with TRBJ1-2; D not resolved. Germline V gives CDR1 SGHVS, CDR2 FQNEAQ. The V and J ends lost 0 bases and 6 bases respectively, with 8 bases between them. CDR3 length: 13 amino acids. DNA for the CDR3: TGTGCCAGCAGCTTAGCGGGAGCCGATGGCTACACCTTC. Translating it yields CASSLAGADGYTF.

V gene TRBV7-8 combines with J gene TRBJ2-7; D is unclear. The CDR3 covers 17 residues. Germline-derived CDR1 and CDR2 are SGHVS and FQNEAQ. Trimming pared 1 base from V and 1 base from J, leaving 17 bases between. CDR3 residues: CASSLGEFLHPSYEQYF. The CDR3 nucleotides are TGTGCCAGCAGCTTAGGCGAGTTCCTCCATCCATCCTACGAGCAGTACTTC.

The CDR3 is CAWSVWQGSDEQYF. CDR3 nucleotides: TGTGCCTGGAGTGTTTGGCAGGGGTCCGACGAGCAGTACTTC. The V and J genes are TRBV30 and TRBJ2-7, with D possibly being TRBD1 (6 bases). Looked up from germline, CDR1 is GTSNPN and CDR2 is SVGIG (reference sequence). This CDR3 is built from 14 residues. V shed 0 bases and J shed 5 bases, with 14 bases lying between them.

The table lists this clone with a count of one. The chain has TRBV10-3 and TRBJ2-1, with TRBD2 identical over 13 bases. V lost 6 bases and J lost 6; bases outside the gene matches: 8. CDR1 is ENHRY, CDR2 SYGVKD, per germline. The CDR3 is 16 amino acids. This chain's CDR3 is CAISPTWTSGSNEQFF. As DNA, the CDR3 is TGTGCCATCAGCCCGACATGGACTAGCGGGAGCAATGAGCAGTTCTTC.

The chain has TRBV6-5 and TRBJ1-4; the match to TRBD1 covers 8 bases. The CDR3 extends over 12 amino acids. Germline CDR1 is MNHEY and CDR2 is SVGAGI. The ends lost 6 bases at V and 6 bases at J; junction bases unmatched: 0. The CDR3 sequence: CASRQGDEKLFF. The CDR3 coding sequence is TGTGCCAGCAGACAGGGGGATGAAAAACTGTTTTTT.

The rearrangement uses TRBV10-3 and TRBJ2-7; D possibly corresponds to TRBD2 (5 bases). The CDR3 contains 14 residues. Deletions cut 0 bases from V and 3 bases from J, with 9 bases between. The germline CDR1 and CDR2 sequences are ENHRY and SYGVKD. CDR3 nucleotide sequence: TGTGCCATCAGTGAGTCTCTAGCTAACTACGAGCAGTACTTC. Translation: CAISESLANYEQYF.

This clone came up a few times. V and J are TRBV30 and TRBJ1-2, with D hard to call. The CDR3 has 14 residues. V lost 0 bases, J lost 0 bases, and 8 bases lay in between. From germline, CDR1 is GTSNPN and CDR2 SVGIG (reference sequence). The CDR3 here is CAWSVPQANYGYTF. For the CDR3, the DNA is TGTGCCTGGAGTGTACCGCAAGCTAACTATGGCTACACCTTC.

This chain uses TRBV11-2 with TRBJ2-7; D may be TRBD1 or TRBD2 (6 bases each). The germline V gene encodes CDR1 SGHAT and CDR2 FQNNGV. V was pared by 1 base and J by 4 bases, with 14 bases between. The CDR3 sequence is 15 residues long. CDR3 sequence: CASSLVGGSDYEQYF. The CDR3 bases are TGTGCCAGCAGCTTAGTCGGGGGCAGTGATTACGAGCAGTACTTC.

This rearrangement joins TRBV14 to TRBJ2-3; D is unresolved. Looked up from germline, CDR1 is SGHDN and CDR2 is FVKESK. This CDR3 is built from 12 residues. V shed 1 base and J shed 4 bases, with 3 bases lying between them. The CDR3 here is CASSQVSDTQYF. The CDR3 region has the DNA TGTGCCAGCAGCCAAGTTTCAGATACGCAGTATTTT.

This chain joins TRBV18 and TRBJ1-5; D remains ambiguous. Germline values: CDR1 KGHSH, CDR2 LQKENI. V dropped 4 bases and J dropped 1 base, with 17 bases sitting between them. The length of the CDR3 is 17 residues. CDR3 DNA: TGTGCCAGCTCACTACTAAGCTCGGGTATAAGCAATCAGCCCCAGCATTTT. Translated: CASSLLSSGISNQPQHF.